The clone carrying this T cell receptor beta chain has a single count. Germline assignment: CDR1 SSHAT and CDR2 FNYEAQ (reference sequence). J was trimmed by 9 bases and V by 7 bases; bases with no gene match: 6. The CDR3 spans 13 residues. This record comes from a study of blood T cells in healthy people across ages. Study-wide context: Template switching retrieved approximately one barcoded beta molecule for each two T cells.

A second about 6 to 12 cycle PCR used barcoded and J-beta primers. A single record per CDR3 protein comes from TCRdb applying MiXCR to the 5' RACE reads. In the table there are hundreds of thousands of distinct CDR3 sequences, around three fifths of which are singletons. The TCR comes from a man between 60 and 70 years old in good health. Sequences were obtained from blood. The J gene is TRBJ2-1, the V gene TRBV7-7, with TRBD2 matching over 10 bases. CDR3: CASIPLAGSEQFF. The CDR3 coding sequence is TGTGCCAGCATCCCACTAGCGGGAAGTGAGCAGTTCTTC.